These T cell receptor beta chains were read from a single sample in a study of cytomegalovirus exposure and HLA in healthy donors. This table comes from immunoSEQ multiplex PCR, and its TCRdb copy is limited to in-frame clones, with some not included. The sample has 200,000 to 250,000 clones, less than 85% seen once; the top ten hold roughly 0.62%. Sequencing input: PBMCs. All receptors come from a young man in good health and CMV-seronegative. CDR3s include the opening cysteine and the closing phenylalanine or tryptophan. The order of the fields is V gene, clone size, D gene, J gene, CDR3 DNA, CDR3 protein. A D gene is named only where the DNA matches it firmly. Size is omitted from some rows. Given values are once, few, many or a class for expanded clones.

TRBV7-3	few	TRBD1	TRBJ1-1	TGTGCCAGCAGCTTAGCCGGACAGGCAACTGAAGCTTTCTTT	CASSLAGQATEAFF
TRBV10-3	.	.	TRBJ1-2	TGTGCCATCAGTTCTCCGAAGGACAGAACTAACTATGGCTACACCTTC	CAISSPKDRTNYGYTF
TRBV29-1	.	TRBD2	TRBJ2-1	TGCAGCGTTGCCGCTCCGAGGGGGGCGGGACTAGTTCCGTTCTTC	CSVAAPRGAGLVPFF
TRBV9	.	.	TRBJ1-1	TGTGCCAGCAGCGTGTATGGGGGGACTGAAGCTTTCTTT	CASSVYGGTEAFF
TRBV29-1	.	.	TRBJ1-1	TGCAGCGTGAACACGGGGGGAAGCAGGAACACTGAAGCTTTCTTT	CSVNTGGSRNTEAFF
TRBV2	once	.	TRBJ1-1	TGTGCCAGCAGAGGCAGGGCGGACACTGAAGCTTTCTTT	CASRGRADTEAFF
TRBV27	.	TRBD2	TRBJ2-2	TGTGCCAGCAGTTTACTACTAGCGGGAGGGCCCGGGGAGCTGTTTTTT	CASSLLLAGGPGELFF
TRBV29-1	.	.	TRBJ2-1	TGCAGCGTTAGCCACAATGAGCAGTTCTTC	CSVSHNEQFF
TRBV21-1	.	.	TRBJ1-2	TGTGCCAGCAGCATTGGGACAGGGTGTCACTATGGCTACACCTTC	CASSIGTGCHYGYTF
TRBV28	.	TRBD2	TRBJ2-7	TGTGCCAGCAGTTTTCCCTCCGGGACTAGCGGGAACTACGAGCAGTACTTC	CASSFPSGTSGNYEQYF
TRBV6-1	.	.	TRBJ2-5	TGTGCCAGCAGGAAAGACAGGTTACAAGAGACCCAGTACTTC	CASRKDRLQETQYF
TRBV18	.	TRBD2	TRBJ2-7	TGTGCCAGCTCATACACAGACGGGACTACCGAGCAGTACTTC	CASSYTDGTTEQYF
TRBV7-9	.	.	TRBJ2-5	TGTGCCAGCAGCTTAGTATCAGGGGTTGAGACCCAGTACTTC	CASSLVSGVETQYF
TRBV9	.	.	TRBJ1-2	TGTGCCAGCAGCTCGCGGGATTCCCCAATCTATGGCTACACCTTC	CASSSRDSPIYGYTF
TRBV7-9	.	TRBD2	TRBJ2-7	TGTGCCAGCAGCTTAGCCCAACTGGGGGGGGACGAGCAGTACTTC	CASSLAQLGGDEQYF
TRBV29-1	.	.	TRBJ2-5	TGCAGCGTTGAAGTCGGCGGACTGGGGGAGACCCAGTACTTC	CSVEVGGLGETQYF
TRBV5-1	.	.	TRBJ1-3	TGCGCCAGCAGCCCGGAGTCTCGAAACACCATATATTTT	CASSPESRNTIYF
TRBV5-1	.	TRBD1	TRBJ1-2	TGCGCCAGCAGCACCCAGACGACAGGGGACTATGGCTACACCTTC	CASSTQTTGDYGYTF
TRBV27	few	.	TRBJ1-2	TGTGCCAGCAGTGCCAACCGGGACTACTATGGCTACACCTTC	CASSANRDYYGYTF
TRBV27	few	.	TRBJ2-1	TGTGCCAGCAGTTTTGGGGGACAACACAATGAGCAGTTCTTC	CASSFGGQHNEQFF
TRBV6-1	.	.	TRBJ2-5	TGTGCCAGCAGTGCGACAGACCCTCCGAAGACCCAGTACTTC	CASSATDPPKTQYF
TRBV5-4	.	TRBD1	TRBJ2-3	TGTGCCAGCAGCTGGGACAGGGGAGACACAGATACGCAGTATTTT	CASSWDRGDTDTQYF
TRBV6-5	.	TRBD2	TRBJ2-7	TGTGCCAGCAGGTCCCTAAGCGGGAGTAACTACGAGCAGTACTTC	CASRSLSGSNYEQYF
TRBV5-1	.	TRBD1	TRBJ2-7	TGCGCCAGCAGCTTGATAGGGACAGGCTCCTACGAGCAGTACTTC	CASSLIGTGSYEQYF
TRBV6-5	.	.	TRBJ2-2	TGTGCCAGCAGTTACTCGATAGTCCCCACCACCGGGGAGCTGTTTTTT	CASSYSIVPTTGELFF
TRBV2	.	.	TRBJ2-3	TGTGCCAGCAGTCGAATCAGGGTTGGGGCAGATACGCAGTATTTT	CASSRIRVGADTQYF
TRBV6-4	.	TRBD2	TRBJ2-2	TGTGCCAGGTACGGACTAGCGGGAGGCGCGAACACCGGGGAGCTGTTTTTT	CARYGLAGGANTGELFF
TRBV6-1	once	.	TRBJ1-2	TGTGCCAGCAGCCCCATGGGGGCAAACTATGGCTACACCTTC	CASSPMGANYGYTF
TRBV5-8	.	TRBD2	TRBJ2-3	TGTGCCAGCAGCTTGGCCTGGACTAGCGGGGAGATCACAGATACGCAGTATTTT	CASSLAWTSGEITDTQYF
TRBV4-1	.	.	TRBJ2-7	TGCGCCAGCAGCCCCCACGGCAGGGGTTCAGGAGAGCAGTACTTC	CASSPHGRGSGEQYF
TRBV5-4	.	.	TRBJ2-5	TGTGCCAGCAGCCAAAAAGACTCGACAGAGACCCAGTACTTC	CASSQKDSTETQYF
TRBV5-1	.	.	TRBJ2-1	TGCGCCAGCAGCCCGGGAGAGGGATACAATGAGCAGTTCTTC	CASSPGEGYNEQFF
TRBV19	.	.	TRBJ2-7	TGTGCCAGTAGTAACAGGGTCAACGAGCAGTACTTC	CASSNRVNEQYF
TRBV28	.	TRBD2	TRBJ2-1	TGTGCCACCAAAGCGGGAGAGTTAAATGAGCAGTTCTTC	CATKAGELNEQFF
TRBV2	.	.	TRBJ1-5	TGTGCCAGCACCCGAACAGGGATGGAGCCCCAGCATTTT	CASTRTGMEPQHF
TRBV30	.	.	TRBJ2-7	TGTGCCTGGAGCGTCGTTCCAGGGGGGACATCTTGGCAGTACTTC	CAWSVVPGGTSWQYF
TRBV2	.	.	TRBJ2-6	TGTGCCAGCAGTAGAACAGGGCTCATCTCTGGGGCCAACGTCCTGACTTTC	CASSRTGLISGANVLTF
TRBV10-1	.	.	TRBJ2-3	TGCGCCAGCAGTGATACCGCTTTCGCGGGCCGTAGCACAGATACGCAGTATTTT	CASSDTAFAGRSTDTQYF
TRBV7-8	few	TRBD1	TRBJ1-2	TGTGCCAGCAGCTTTTTTCGGACAGGGGTGCGGGAAGGCTACACCTTC	CASSFFRTGVREGYTF